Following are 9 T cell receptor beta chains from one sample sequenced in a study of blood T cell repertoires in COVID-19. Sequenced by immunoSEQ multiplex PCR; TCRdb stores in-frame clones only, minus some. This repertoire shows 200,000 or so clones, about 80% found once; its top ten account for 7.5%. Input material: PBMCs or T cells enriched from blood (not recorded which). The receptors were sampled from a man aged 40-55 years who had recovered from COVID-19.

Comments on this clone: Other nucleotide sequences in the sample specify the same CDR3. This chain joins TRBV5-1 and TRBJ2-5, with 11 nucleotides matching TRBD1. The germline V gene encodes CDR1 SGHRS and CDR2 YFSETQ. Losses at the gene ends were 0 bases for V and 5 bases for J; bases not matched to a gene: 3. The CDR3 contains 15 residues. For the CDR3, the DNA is TGCGCCAGCAGCTTGGGGACAGGGGGCCGGGAGACCCAGTACTTC. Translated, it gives CASSLGTGGRETQYF.

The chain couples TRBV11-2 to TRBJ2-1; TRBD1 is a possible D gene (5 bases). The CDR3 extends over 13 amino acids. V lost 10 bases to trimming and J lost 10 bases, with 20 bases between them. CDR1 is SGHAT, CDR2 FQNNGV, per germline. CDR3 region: CATQKGPKTEQFF. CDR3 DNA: TGTGCCACTCAAAAGGGGCCGAAAACCGAGCAGTTCTTC.

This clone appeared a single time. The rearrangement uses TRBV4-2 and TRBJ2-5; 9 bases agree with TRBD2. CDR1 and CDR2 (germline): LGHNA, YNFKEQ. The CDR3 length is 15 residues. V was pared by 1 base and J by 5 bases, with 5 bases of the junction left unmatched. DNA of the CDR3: TGTGCCAGCAGCCAAGGGATGGCGGGGGGGGAGACCCAGTACTTC. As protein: CASSQGMAGGETQYF.

The CDR3 sequence is CASSQDFDRAIYEQYF. The CDR3 DNA is TGTGCCAGCAGCCAAGATTTTGACAGGGCCATCTACGAGCAGTACTTC. The rearrangement links TRBV3-1 (or the pseudogene TRBV3-2) to TRBJ2-7; 7 bases map to TRBD1. CDR3 size: 16 residues. CDR1 and CDR2 (germline): LGHDT, YNNKEL (reference sequence). Trimming cost V 0 bases and J 3 bases; bases outside gene matches: 8.

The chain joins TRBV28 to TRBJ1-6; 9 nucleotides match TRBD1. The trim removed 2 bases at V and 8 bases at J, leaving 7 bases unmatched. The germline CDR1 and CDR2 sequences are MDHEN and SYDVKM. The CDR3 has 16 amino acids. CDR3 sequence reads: CASSLLDRGGDSPLHF. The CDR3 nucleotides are TGTGCCAGCAGTTTACTGGACAGGGGAGGGGATTCACCCCTCCACTTT.

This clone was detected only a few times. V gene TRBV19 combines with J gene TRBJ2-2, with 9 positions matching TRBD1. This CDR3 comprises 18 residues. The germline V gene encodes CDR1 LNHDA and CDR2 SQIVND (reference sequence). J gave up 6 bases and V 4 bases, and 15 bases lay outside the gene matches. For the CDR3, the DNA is TGTGCCAGTAGTAAACGAAAACCGGGACAGGGATATCCCGGGGAGCTGTTTTTT. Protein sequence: CASSKRKPGQGYPGELFF.

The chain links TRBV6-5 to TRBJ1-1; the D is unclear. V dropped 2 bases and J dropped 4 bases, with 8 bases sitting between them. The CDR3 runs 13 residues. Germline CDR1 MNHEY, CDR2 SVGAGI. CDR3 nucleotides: TGTGCCAGCAGTTACCCCGGAGGCACTGAAGCTTTCTTT. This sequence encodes CASSYPGGTEAFF.

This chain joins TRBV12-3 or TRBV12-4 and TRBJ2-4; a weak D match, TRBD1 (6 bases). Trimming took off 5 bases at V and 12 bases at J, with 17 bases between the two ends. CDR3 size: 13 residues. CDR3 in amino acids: CASSAYDRPSQYF. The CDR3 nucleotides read TGTGCCAGCAGTGCATATGACAGGCCTTCTCAGTACTTC.

The CDR3, as DNA: TGTGCCTGGAGTCCACTGGGACACTATAATTCACCCCTCCACTTT. It is translated as CAWSPLGHYNSPLHF. The chain carries TRBV30 and TRBJ1-6, with D maybe TRBD1 (6 bases). Per germline, CDR1 GTSNPN and CDR2 SVGIG (reference sequence). Trimming cost V 2 bases and J 3 bases, with 11 bases left between them. The CDR3 consists of 15 residues.